Listed below are T cell receptor beta chains from one sample, sequenced in a study of OX40 agonist ivuxolimab in advanced cancers. The protocol was immunoSEQ multiplex PCR, while the TCRdb copy is restricted to in-frame clones and leaves out a portion. The sample holds some 83,000 clones; over 90% are singletons and the top ten take roughly 6.4%. This specimen consisted of CD4+ or CD8+ T cells sorted from blood, obtained in a trial of the OX40 agonist ivuxolimab. These receptors were obtained from an adult with an advanced solid tumor such as melanoma, head and neck, liver or kidney cancer. Each CDR3 is given with its conserved first and last residue. D genes are given only for firm matches. Only some rows state a clone size, as once, few, many or a class for expanded clones.

CDR3: CASSLGVAGGKETQYF
DNA: TGTGCCAGCAGCTTAGGTGTAGCGGGGGGAAAAGAGACCCAGTACTTC
J: TRBJ2-5
V: TRBV11-2
size: -
D: TRBD2

CDR3: CASAWTGTYEQYF
DNA: TGTGCCAGCGCCTGGACAGGGACCTACGAGCAGTACTTC
J: TRBJ2-7
V: TRBV27
size: -
D: TRBD1

CDR3: CASSAGGKDTQYF
DNA: TGTGCCAGCAGCGCAGGGGGCAAAGATACGCAGTATTTT
J: TRBJ2-3
V: TRBV9
size: -
D: TRBD1

CDR3: CASSQDPGTGYQETQYF
DNA: TGCGCCAGCAGCCAAGATCCCGGGACAGGTTACCAAGAGACCCAGTACTTC
J: TRBJ2-5
V: TRBV4-1
size: once
D: TRBD1

CDR3: CASTLRGGTEAFF
DNA: TGTGCCAGCACCTTAAGGGGTGGCACTGAAGCTTTCTTT
J: TRBJ1-1
V: TRBV5-6
size: -
D: -

CDR3: CAISERDSQETQYF
DNA: TGTGCCATCAGTGAGAGGGACAGCCAAGAGACCCAGTACTTC
J: TRBJ2-5
V: TRBV10-3
size: -
D: TRBD1

CDR3: CSLLGHRGTATDTQYF
DNA: TGCAGCCTTTTAGGCCACCGCGGGACAGCCACAGATACGCAGTATTTT
J: TRBJ2-3
V: TRBV29-1
size: -
D: -

CDR3: CASRGRNYGYTF
DNA: TGTGCCAGCCGAGGACGGAACTATGGCTACACCTTC
J: TRBJ1-2
V: TRBV28
size: -
D: -

CDR3: CASSRGSRNEQFF
DNA: TGTGCCAGCAGCCGCGGGAGTCGGAATGAGCAGTTCTTC
J: TRBJ2-1
V: TRBV11-2
size: -
D: TRBD2

CDR3: CASSQDDGSGQPQHF
DNA: TGCGCCAGCAGCCAAGATGACGGGAGCGGTCAGCCCCAGCATTTT
J: TRBJ1-5
V: TRBV4-1
size: few
D: -

CDR3: CASSLSRDYGYTF
DNA: TGTGCCAGCAGTTTGTCCAGGGACTATGGCTACACCTTC
J: TRBJ1-2
V: TRBV6-5
size: -
D: -

CDR3: CASSPAGFSYEQYF
DNA: TGTGCCAGCAGCCCAGCGGGGTTCTCCTACGAGCAGTACTTC
J: TRBJ2-7
V: TRBV9
size: -
D: TRBD2

CDR3: CASSFWGQGLDQPQHF
DNA: TGTGCCAGCAGCTTCTGGGGGCAGGGCCTCGATCAGCCCCAGCATTTT
J: TRBJ1-5
V: TRBV5-4
size: -
D: -

CDR3: CASSPTRSKLDEQFF
DNA: TGTGCCAGCAGCCCAACCCGCTCAAAACTAGATGAGCAGTTCTTC
J: TRBJ2-1
V: TRBV13
size: -
D: -

CDR3: CASSGTSQGYNSPLHF
DNA: TGTGCCAGCAGTGGGACCTCCCAGGGCTATAATTCACCCCTCCACTTT
J: TRBJ1-6
V: TRBV27
size: -
D: -